The sequence of this T cell receptor beta chain was determined in a study of technical replicates of blood from several donors. V lost 7 bases and J 4 bases, leaving 11 bases between the germline ends. Germline CDR1 is MNHEY and CDR2 is SVGAGI. This CDR3 is 12 amino acids long. Assay used: immunoSEQ multiplex PCR; TCRdb lists only in-frame clones, some missing. The data contain about 91,000 clones, 92% of them singletons. The sequenced material came from T cells isolated from PBMCs. The V gene is TRBV6-5, the J gene TRBJ2-7, with a weak D call TRBD1 (5 bases). The receptor was isolated from a human donor in good health. CDR3 protein: CASKGDEYEQYF. The CDR3 nucleotides are TGTGCCAGCAAAGGGGATGAGTACGAGCAGTACTTC.